One TCR beta chain is described in this entry. V was trimmed by 3 bases and J by 6 bases, leaving 16 bases between them. This CDR3 contains 15 residues. In germline, CDR1 is SGHRS, CDR2 YFSETQ. Sequencing was performed with immunoSEQ multiplex PCR; in TCRdb, only in-frame clones are kept and a portion is missing. Here the sample spans roughly 11,000 clones, roughly 80% being singletons. The data originate from a study of blood T cell repertoires in COVID-19. The chain recombines TRBV5-1 with TRBJ2-1; a possible D gene is TRBD1 (8 bases). The sample taken for sequencing was peripheral blood. This receptor was obtained from a human donor in a cohort sampled during active COVID-19. CDR3 coding DNA: TGCGCCAGCAGCTGGGGGGGACAGGCGGGCAATGAGCAGTTCTTC. It translates to CASSWGGQAGNEQFF.